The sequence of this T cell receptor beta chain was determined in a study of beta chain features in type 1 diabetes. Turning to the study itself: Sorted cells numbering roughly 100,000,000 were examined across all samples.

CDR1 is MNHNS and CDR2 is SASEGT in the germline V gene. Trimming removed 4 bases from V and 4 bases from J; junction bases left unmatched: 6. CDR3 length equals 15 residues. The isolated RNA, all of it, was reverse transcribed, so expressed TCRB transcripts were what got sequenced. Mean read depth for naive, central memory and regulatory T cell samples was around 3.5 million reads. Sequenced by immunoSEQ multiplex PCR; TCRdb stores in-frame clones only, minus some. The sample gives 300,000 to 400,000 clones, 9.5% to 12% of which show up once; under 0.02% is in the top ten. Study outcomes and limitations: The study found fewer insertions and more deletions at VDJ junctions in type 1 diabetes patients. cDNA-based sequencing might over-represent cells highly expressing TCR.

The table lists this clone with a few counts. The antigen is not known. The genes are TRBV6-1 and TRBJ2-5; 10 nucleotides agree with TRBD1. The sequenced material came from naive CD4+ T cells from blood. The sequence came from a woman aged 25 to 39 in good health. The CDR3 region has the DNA TGTGCCAGCAGTGGGATGACAGGGGGCTCAGAGACCCAGTACTTC. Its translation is CASSGMTGGSETQYF.